Shown below are 3 T cell receptor beta chains from a single sample sequenced in a study of blood T cell dynamics during melanoma immunotherapy (dated by TCRdb to about 2020). The library was generated by the immunoSEQ multiplex PCR assay. TCRdb carries this immuneACCESS record with in-frame sequences only. Its versions omit some clonotypes, under half of them owing to an unresolved V gene in the studies checked, with the rest unexplained. This sample is represented by almost 7,000 clones; about 88% of them were singletons. Jointly, the top ten make up around 35% of the sample. What this sample's time point label stands for: week 3, after first cycle of checkpoint inhibitor. The sample was blood, taken from a patient treated with checkpoint blockade. The receptor set was obtained from a human donor with melanoma. Some clones in this sample may be carry-over from other donors' samples.

On this clone itself: The junction shows a germline mismatch at one end, possibly a read error. The V gene is TRBV5-6, the J gene TRBJ1-1; D remains ambiguous. Germline CDR1 is SGHDT and CDR2 is YYEEEE. This CDR3 is built from 13 residues. This CDR3 is CASSLDWNTEAFF. CDR3 nucleotide sequence: TGTGCCAGCAGTTTGGACTGGAACACTGAAGCTTTCTTT.

The V and J genes are TRBV27 and TRBJ2-2, with D perhaps TRBD1 (5 bases). Per the germline V gene, CDR1 is MNHEY and CDR2 is SMNVEV (reference sequence). Trimming shortened V by 4 bases and J by 6 bases, and 15 bases separated the two germline ends. The CDR3 has 15 amino acids. Written as DNA, the CDR3 is TGTGCCAGCAGTTCTAGGGGCACCATCCCCGGGGAGCTGTTTTTT. It encodes CASSSRGTIPGELFF.

The rearrangement uses TRBV19 and TRBJ2-6, with D perhaps matching TRBD1 or TRBD2 (5 bases each). V dropped 9 bases and J dropped 4 bases, with 13 bases sitting between them. The CDR3 sequence is 14 residues long. Germline CDR1 and CDR2: LNHDA and SQIVND (reference sequence). This chain's CDR3 is CARRRDAGANVLTF. Written as DNA, the CDR3 is TGTGCCAGACGCCGGGACGCGGGGGCCAACGTCCTGACTTTC.